Each of the 8 T cell receptor beta chains below was sequenced from the same sample in a study of blood T cell repertoires in COVID-19 (dated by TCRdb to 2019 to 2021). Libraries were built with the immunoSEQ multiplex PCR assay. TCRdb took this table from immuneACCESS and kept in-frame rearrangements with V and J called. Such tables lack part of the clones; where checked against another copy, unresolved V genes explain under half of the gap, and the rest is unexplained. The sample yields approximately 230,000 clones; around 84% were counted once. The top ten clonotypes cover approximately 1.7% of the sample. Sequenced input: PBMCs or T cells enriched from blood (not recorded which). The receptors shown here come from a middle-aged man who had recovered from COVID-19.

This clone was seen once. V usage is TRBV3-1 (or the pseudogene TRBV3-2) and J usage is TRBJ2-1; 7 bases match TRBD1. With V trimmed by 4 bases and J by 10 bases, 10 bases remained unmatched. Looked up from germline, CDR1 is LGHDT and CDR2 is YNNKEL (reference sequence). This CDR3 has 14 amino acids. The CDR3 sequence is CASSRTGVWEEQFF. The CDR3 nucleotides are TGTGCCAGCAGCCGTACAGGGGTATGGGAGGAGCAGTTCTTC.

The J gene is TRBJ2-5, the V gene TRBV2, with a tentative D call TRBD2 (5 bases). Germline V gene sequence: CDR1 SNHLY, CDR2 FYNNEI. CDR3 length equals 14 residues. Trimming pared 4 bases from V and 5 bases from J, leaving 14 bases between. The CDR3 spells CASSASRGPETQYF. CDR3 nucleotide sequence: TGTGCCAGCAGTGCGTCTAGAGGGCCCGAGACCCAGTACTTC.

This chain uses TRBV18 with TRBJ2-1; weak D call: TRBD2 (6 bases). Trimming took off 2 bases at V and 0 bases at J, with 11 bases between the two ends. Germline V lookup: CDR1 KGHSH, CDR2 LQKENI. CDR3 size: 16 residues. The CDR3 loop is CASSPVGLSSYNEQFF. The CDR3 DNA reads as TGTGCCAGCTCACCAGTGGGACTGAGCTCCTACAATGAGCAGTTCTTC.

The chain carries TRBV15 and TRBJ2-1; 14 positions match TRBD2. The CDR3 contains 16 residues. CDR1 is LNHNV and CDR2 is YYDKDF in the germline V gene (reference sequence). Trimming cost V 1 base and J 7 bases; bases outside gene matches: 3. The CDR3 loop reads CATSRGGTSGRNEQFF. The CDR3 DNA sequence: TGTGCCACCAGCAGAGGAGGGACTAGCGGGAGAAATGAGCAGTTCTTC. The full variable domain, its missing parts supplied by reference TRBV15 and TRBJ2-1, is DAMVIQNPRYQVTQFGKPVTLSCSQTLNHNVMYWYQQKSSQAPKLLFHYYDKDFNNEADTPDNFQSRRPNTSFCFLDIRSPGLGDTAMYLCATSRGGTSGRNEQFFGPGTRLTVL.

This chain joins TRBV28 and TRBJ1-2; possibly TRBD1 for D (5 bases). The CDR3 has 15 residues. Between the trimmed V and J ends, which lost 7 bases and 4 bases, there was a span of 19 bases. From germline, CDR1 is MDHEN and CDR2 SYDVKM. CDR3 sequence: CASTSRGWNFYGYTF. The CDR3 DNA sequence: TGTGCCAGCACCTCCCGGGGGTGGAACTTCTATGGCTACACCTTC.

This chain links TRBV28 with TRBJ1-4, with a weak D call TRBD1 (6 bases). With 5 bases removed from V and 0 bases from J, the gap between germline ends came to 13 bases. This CDR3 spans 16 amino acids. Germline V gene lookup returns CDR1 MDHEN and CDR2 SYDVKM. The CDR3 loop reads CASSARQVSTNEKLFF. The CDR3 nucleotides read TGTGCCAGCAGTGCCCGACAGGTTTCAACTAATGAAAAACTGTTTTTT.

The chain joins TRBV30 to TRBJ2-1, with D possibly matching TRBD1 (6 bases). Trimming removed 2 bases from V and 9 bases from J, with 11 bases in between. This CDR3 is 12 amino acids long. CDR1 is GTSNPN, CDR2 SVGIG, per germline (reference sequence). CDR3 in amino acids: CAWSLQGSEQFF. The DNA for the CDR3 is TGTGCCTGGAGTCTACAGGGCTCTGAGCAGTTCTTC. The variable domain in full, completed from reference TRBV30 and TRBJ2-1, reads SQTIHQWPATLVQPVGSPLSLECTVEGTSNPNLYWYRQAAGRGLQLLFYSVGIGQISSEVPQNLSASRPQDRQFILSSKKLLLSDSGFYLCAWSLQGSEQFFGPGTRLTVL.

This chain connects TRBV28 to TRBJ1-5; D may be TRBD1 (5 bases). The CDR3 has 16 residues. CDR1 is MDHEN and CDR2 is SYDVKM in the germline V gene. V shed 2 bases and J shed 3 bases, with 14 bases lying between them. CDR3 loop: CASSLALRGFNQPQHF. The CDR3 bases are TGTGCCAGCAGTTTAGCCCTCCGGGGGTTCAATCAGCCCCAGCATTTT.